The text below deals with one T cell receptor (beta chain). The antigen is not known. This record belongs to a study of cytomegalovirus exposure and HLA in healthy donors. Primers for the PCR totalled 60 Vbeta and 13 Jbeta. The protocol was immunoSEQ multiplex PCR, while the TCRdb copy is restricted to in-frame clones and leaves out a portion. This sample contains 130,000 to 150,000 clones. The CDR3 has 14 residues. V was cut by 1 base and J by 8 bases, with 15 bases left in between. Overall study findings and caveats: Rare TCR sequences predominated, though certain public TCRs were found in many donors.

Sequencing was carried out using PBMCs. The V and J genes are TRBV5-3 and TRBJ1-2; possibly TRBD1 for D (5 bases). TRBV5-3 is placed among ORFs of uncertain function. This sequence originates from a man between 40 and 49 years old in good health and CMV-seronegative. The CDR3 is CARSLSGGCEGYTF. In DNA, the CDR3 is TGTGCCAGAAGCTTGAGCGGGGGGTGCGAGGGCTACACCTTC.